This T cell receptor (beta chain) was identified in a study of spatial heterogeneity in lung cancer. Study-wide context: The count of detected beta-chain sequences consistently exceeded that of alpha-chain sequences.

Carried by each TCR cDNA molecule was a unique molecular identifier. TCRdb used MiXCR to reprocess the 5' RACE reads, holding one entry per CDR3 protein. The sample carries a few thousand distinct CDR3 sequences, under 14% recorded once. Study-wide results and caveats: Expanded alpha and beta TCR counts within tumors tracked tumor mutation counts.

Specified time point: sample taken at primary tumor resection. Samples were donated by 72 untreated early-stage non-small cell lung cancer patients. Unsorted whole RNA samples from tumor, nontumor lung or frozen PBMC were sequenced. Comment on this clonotype: Its antigen is still unknown.

The material sequenced was lung tumor tissue, taken at surgery. The TCR originated in a male donor with early-stage non-small cell lung cancer.

CDR3 protein: CASSNPGESNGYTF. In DNA form, the CDR3 reads TGCGCCAGCAGCAACCCCGGGGAAAGCAATGGCTACACCTTC. The rearrangement joins TRBV5-1 to TRBJ1-2; D gene ambiguous. Trimming left V 4 bases short and J 6 bases short, with 16 bases between. The germline CDR1 and CDR2 sequences are SGHRS and YFSETQ. The CDR3 sequence is 14 residues long.